The text below deals with one T cell receptor (beta chain). As originally analysed: Scientists estimated how many nucleated cells there were by amplifying reference gene primers. The repertoire was sequenced with immunoSEQ multiplex PCR; TCRdb's copy has only in-frame clones and lacks some. That table gives V, J and clone size, and the DNA gave D and trimming. Of over 35,000 clones listed, approximately 80% were seen once; the top ten hold just under 2%. The sample comes from a study of blood T cell repertoires in COVID-19. V was pared by 7 bases and J by 4 bases, with 9 bases of the junction left unmatched. Germline CDR1 LNHNV, CDR2 YYDKDF (reference sequence). CDR3 length equals 14 residues.

The sample was peripheral blood. The sequence derives from a man aged 55 to 70 with active COVID-19. V gene TRBV15 combines with J gene TRBJ2-7, with TRBD1 identical over 8 bases. CDR3 nucleotide sequence: TGTGCCACCAAGCCGGACAGGGTCTCATACGAGCAGTACTTC. The encoded protein is CATKPDRVSYEQYF.